This T cell receptor beta chain was identified in a study of cytomegalovirus exposure and HLA in healthy donors. General study results and limits: As a later analysis revealed, the rate of TCR association differed by HLA locus, with DRB1 most and HLA-C fewest. According to a later analysis, donors in an Asian-associated ancestry cluster reportedly had fewer N-insertions than the approximately 620-donor mean. Per published accounts, TCR beta sequences correctly predicted the HLA-A and HLA-B alleles of most subjects.

Both 60 Vbeta primers and 13 Jbeta primers went into the PCR. TCRdb keeps only in-frame clones here, not all; method: immunoSEQ multiplex PCR. The sample holds about 140,000 clones, 75% to 85% seen once. The J segment lost 3 bases and the V segment lost 4 bases, leaving 6 bases of the junction unmatched. The CDR3 loop spans 14 amino acids. Germline V lookup: CDR1 SGHRS, CDR2 YFSETQ. Remarks on this clone: The antigen remains undetermined.

The chain couples TRBV5-1 to TRBJ1-2, with 7 bases aligning to TRBD1. Sequencing was performed on PBMCs. The receptor's source is a man aged 50 to 60 in good health and CMV-seronegative. The CDR3 loop reads CASSQGGPDYGYTF. CDR3 DNA: TGCGCCAGCAGCCAGGGGGGTCCGGACTATGGCTACACCTTC. The full variable domain, in which reference TRBV5-1 and TRBJ1-2 provide the parts outside the CDR3, is KAGVTQTPRYLIKTRGQQVTLSCSPISGHRSVSWYQQTPGQGLQFLFEYFSETQRNKGNFPGRFSGRQFSNSRSEMNVSTLELGDSALYLCASSQGGPDYGYTFGSGTRLTVV.